These T cell receptor beta chains were read from a single sample in a study of shared clonotypes between healthy human individuals. Libraries were prepared by immunoSEQ multiplex PCR; TCRdb keeps only in-frame clonotypes and omits some of them. The data show about 2.4 million clones, 80% to 95% seen once. What was sequenced was naive CD4+ T cells from PBMCs. The receptors were sampled from a man in his late teens or twenties in good health. Some clones in this sample may be carry-over from other donors' samples. The CDR3 runs from the conserved cysteine through the conserved F or W. The order of the fields is D gene, V gene, J gene, clone size, CDR3 DNA, CDR3 protein. The D gene is left open where the match is weak. For some rows the clone size is stated as once, few or many, or as a class when expanded; others skip it.

TRBD1	TRBV29-1	TRBJ2-3	-	TGCAGCGCAATTTCACCGGGACAGGGTTCAGATACGCAGTATTTT	CSAISPGQGSDTQYF
TRBD1	TRBV30	TRBJ1-1	few	TGTGCCTCACACAGGGGGTTGAACACTGAAGCTTTCTTT	CASHRGLNTEAFF
-	TRBV7-3	TRBJ2-5	-	TGTGCCAGCAGCCAATCAACAGGACAAGAGACCCAGTACTTC	CASSQSTGQETQYF
TRBD1	TRBV5-6	TRBJ1-1	few	TGTGCCAGCAGCCGTAACAGGGGTGAAGCTTTCTTT	CASSRNRGEAFF
-	TRBV28	TRBJ1-2	-	TGTGCCAGCTTGGGGAGAAACTATGGCTACACCTTC	CASLGRNYGYTF
-	TRBV29-1	TRBJ1-2	few	TGCAGCGTTCGGCAGGGTGGCTACACCTTC	CSVRQGGYTF
TRBD2	TRBV7-7	TRBJ2-1	once	TGTGCCAGCAGCGGCGGGGGTGAGCAGTTCTTC	CASSGGGEQFF
-	TRBV28	TRBJ2-7	-	TGTGCCAGCAGTTTCGCCCAGAAAAGCTCCTACGAGCAGTACTTC	CASSFAQKSSYEQYF
-	TRBV25-1	TRBJ2-5	-	TGTGCCAGCAGTGAACGGACTCCCTCTACCCAGTACTTC	CASSERTPSTQYF
-	TRBV5-1	TRBJ1-3	-	TGCGCCAGCAGCCTACAAGAGGTCGGGTTTGGAAACACCATATATTTT	CASSLQEVGFGNTIYF
-	TRBV10-1	TRBJ2-3	-	TGCGCCAGCAGCCTCTCAGCCCTTTCAGATACGCAGTATTTT	CASSLSALSDTQYF
TRBD1	TRBV10-3	TRBJ1-1	-	TGTGCCATCAGTGCGAACGACAGGGCGAACACTGAAGCTTTCTTT	CAISANDRANTEAFF
TRBD2	TRBV28	TRBJ2-5	-	TGTGCCAGCAGTTTATGGAACGATAGCGGGAGGCCCAAGGGGGAGACCCAGTACTTC	CASSLWNDSGRPKGETQYF
TRBD2	TRBV5-1	TRBJ2-2	-	TGCGCCAGCAGCACTCTAGCGGTCGCGAACACCGGGGAGCTGTTTTTT	CASSTLAVANTGELFF
-	TRBV30	TRBJ1-1	-	TGTGCCTGGGAGAAACAGGGGAACACTGAAGCTTTCTTT	CAWEKQGNTEAFF
-	TRBV4-1	TRBJ2-1	-	TGCGCCAGCAGCCTCAACAGGGTCCGGGAGCAGTTCTTC	CASSLNRVREQFF
TRBD1	TRBV4-1	TRBJ2-5	-	TGCGCCAGCAGCCCGACACAGGGGGCGCTCTGGGAGACCCAGTACTTC	CASSPTQGALWETQYF
TRBD1	TRBV12-5	TRBJ2-5	-	TGTGCTAGTGGTTTGGTAGGGACAGGCCCCCAAGAGACCCAGTACTTC	CASGLVGTGPQETQYF
-	TRBV2	TRBJ2-1	once	TGTGCCAGCAGTGGTGGGGAAGGGGCCTACAATGAGCAGTTCTTC	CASSGGEGAYNEQFF
-	TRBV29-1	TRBJ1-1	few	TGCAGCGGCTTGAGGGGTCCTGAAGCTTTCTTT	CSGLRGPEAFF
-	TRBV6-1	TRBJ2-7	once	TGTGCCAGCAGTGTCTGGCGGCTAGGGTCCTACGAGCAGTACTTC	CASSVWRLGSYEQYF
TRBD1	TRBV11-2	TRBJ2-7	-	TGTGCCAGCTACCCACCCGGACAGGGGCGGGACGAGCAGTACTTC	CASYPPGQGRDEQYF
TRBD2	TRBV18	TRBJ2-5	-	TGTGCCAGCTCACCAGCGGGGGGTCGAGAGACCCAGTACTTC	CASSPAGGRETQYF
TRBD2	TRBV5-1	TRBJ2-7	-	TGCGCCAGTTCTAGCGGGGGATCCTACGAGCAGTACTTC	CASSSGGSYEQYF
-	TRBV2	TRBJ2-4	-	TGTGCCAGCAGTGCGAGGACAACATCCTTAGCCAAAAACATTCAGTACTTC	CASSARTTSLAKNIQYF
-	TRBV7-8	TRBJ1-6	-	TGTGCCAGCAGCTTATCCGCTTCACCCCTCCACTTT	CASSLSASPLHF
-	TRBV7-8	TRBJ2-3	-	TGTGCCAGCAGCCCGGGGACTCCGGGCTCAGATACGCAGTATTTT	CASSPGTPGSDTQYF
TRBD1	TRBV6-1	TRBJ1-2	-	TGTGCCAGCAGTGAAGGGGACAGTATATATGGCTACACCTTC	CASSEGDSIYGYTF
-	TRBV11-2	TRBJ2-3	once	TGTGCCAGCAGCTTAGATCGCGGGTCCTCAGATACGCAGTATTTT	CASSLDRGSSDTQYF
-	TRBV5-1	TRBJ1-1	few	TGCGCCAGCTGCGGTGACACTGAAGCTTTCTTT	CASCGDTEAFF
TRBD2	TRBV11-3	TRBJ2-1	-	TGTGCCAGCAGCTTAGAAGCGGGAGGGCCGGATAATGAGCAGTTCTTC	CASSLEAGGPDNEQFF
-	TRBV6-1	TRBJ2-6	once	TGTGCCAGCAGTGAAGTTATGGGCTCTGGGGCCAACGTCCTGACTTTC	CASSEVMGSGANVLTF
TRBD1	TRBV18	TRBJ1-1	-	TGTGCCAGCTCACCAGTCCCACAGGGGGACGCTGAAGCTTTCTTT	CASSPVPQGDAEAFF
TRBD1	TRBV6-6	TRBJ2-1	-	TGTGCCGGCCGGGACAGAGCCTACAATGAGCAGTTCTTC	CAGRDRAYNEQFF
-	TRBV5-5	TRBJ1-4	-	TGTGCCAGCACCCGAGGCGGAAATGAAAAACTGTTTTTT	CASTRGGNEKLFF
TRBD2	TRBV7-2	TRBJ2-3	-	TGTGCCAGCAGCCGGGACTACACAGATACGCAGTATTTT	CASSRDYTDTQYF
-	TRBV9	TRBJ1-3	-	TGTGCCAGCAGCGTAGGGAGCCGGGGGTACACCATATATTTT	CASSVGSRGYTIYF
-	TRBV11-2	TRBJ2-5	-	TGTGCCAGCAGCTCACGACACCGGGACTTCTCGGGAGAGACCCAGTACTTC	CASSSRHRDFSGETQYF
-	TRBV19	TRBJ2-5	-	TGTGCCAGTAGTATGAGGGGACCTCTGGCCCAGTACTTC	CASSMRGPLAQYF
TRBD2	TRBV7-9	TRBJ2-2	-	TGTGCCGCCGAGGGGCTAGCGGGAGGAGATGTCACCGGGGAGCTGTTTTTT	CAAEGLAGGDVTGELFF
-	TRBV6-5	TRBJ1-3	few	TGTGCCACCTCAAGGGAGGACACCATATATTTT	CATSREDTIYF
-	TRBV27	TRBJ2-5	-	TGTGCCAGCAGTTTAACGAGGGAGAAAGAGACCCAGTACTTC	CASSLTREKETQYF
-	TRBV4-3	TRBJ2-7	-	TGCGCCAGCAGCCATCGGACGGGCCGTTTCGAGCAGTACTTC	CASSHRTGRFEQYF
-	TRBV6-5	TRBJ1-2	once	TGTGCCAGCAGTTACCGGGGGTTCCAGGGCTACACCTTC	CASSYRGFQGYTF
-	TRBV9	TRBJ2-5	-	TGTGCCAGCAGCGGGAGACTAGGTGAGACCCAGTACTTC	CASSGRLGETQYF
-	TRBV25-1	TRBJ2-7	-	TGTGCCAGCGGAGTCGGGGTCCAGCAGTACTTC	CASGVGVQQYF
-	TRBV6-5	TRBJ1-1	-	TGTGCCAGCAGTTACTCGAAGGGAAGGACCACTGAAGCTTTCTTT	CASSYSKGRTTEAFF
-	TRBV7-3	TRBJ2-7	few	TGTGCCAGCAGCTTTTCCCAGGGTGGCGAGCAGTACTTC	CASSFSQGGEQYF
-	TRBV6-5	TRBJ2-7	once	TGTGCCAGCAGTTCGAAAGGCGAGCAGTACTTC	CASSSKGEQYF
TRBD2	TRBV7-3	TRBJ2-7	-	TGTGCCAGCAGCTTAGGACTAGCGGGAGGCCCTGGATTTCTCTACGAGCAGTACTTC	CASSLGLAGGPGFLYEQYF
-	TRBV6-6	TRBJ1-3	-	TGTGCAGCCGGGGGAGGGAGCTCTGGAAACACCATATATTTT	CAAGGGSSGNTIYF
-	TRBV5-1	TRBJ1-2	once	TGCGCCAGCAGCCTGGACAGTAACTATGGCTACACCTTC	CASSLDSNYGYTF
TRBD2	TRBV5-1	TRBJ2-7	-	TGCGCCAGCAGGAGGACTAGCGGGACATACGAGCAGTACTTC	CASRRTSGTYEQYF
-	TRBV7-2	TRBJ2-7	once	TGTGCCAGCAGCCTTCGGGCAGGGCTTAGCTCCTACGAGCAGTACTTC	CASSLRAGLSSYEQYF
TRBD2	TRBV19	TRBJ2-1	once	TGTGCCAGCAGTATGGGTCTAGCGGTGTACAATGAGCAGTTCTTC	CASSMGLAVYNEQFF
-	TRBV5-1	TRBJ2-7	-	TGCGCCAGCAGCAGGGGGACCGGGTCCCAATACGAGCAGTACTTC	CASSRGTGSQYEQYF
TRBD1	TRBV5-4	TRBJ1-2	once	TGTGCCAGCAGCTTGGAAGACAGGGCCTATGGCTACACCTTC	CASSLEDRAYGYTF
TRBD2	TRBV5-6	TRBJ2-7	-	TGTGCCAGCAGGAGAAGCGGGAGGGAATACGAGCAGTACTTC	CASRRSGREYEQYF
TRBD1	TRBV7-9	TRBJ1-4	-	TGTGCCAGCAGCCCGACAGGGTCCGCTAATGAAAAACTGTTTTTT	CASSPTGSANEKLFF
-	TRBV27	TRBJ2-2	-	TGTGCCAGCAGTTTAAAATTTTACACCGGGGAGCTGTTTTTT	CASSLKFYTGELFF